This record covers a single T cell receptor beta chain. Its cognate antigen is unknown. The record originates from a study of CD8+ T cells in alopecia areata. Findings of the study overall: Among the cells sequenced in scalp samples are also the resident alphabeta T cells of normal skin.

This CDR3 has 16 amino acids. Trimming cost V 0 bases and J 7 bases, with 14 bases left between them. The germline CDR1 and CDR2 sequences are SGHRS and YFSETQ. The treatment is: oral pan-JAK inhibitor, 5-10 mg twice daily. Patients with alopecia areata provided lesional scalp punch biopsies as well as peripheral blood. RNA, once extracted, was reverse transcribed into cDNA for use as the sequencing template. The data were produced by immunoSEQ multiplex PCR, yet TCRdb's version contains in-frame clones alone and is incomplete. The sample carries over 200,000 clones, over 60% recorded once. V gene TRBV5-1 combines with J gene TRBJ1-6; the D is unclear. This sample comprised CD4+ T cells sorted from blood, obtained at week 4, from a patient treated with tofacitinib. This TCR was sampled from a human donor with alopecia areata. This CDR3 reads CASSLDFRSGNSPLHF. The CDR3 DNA follows: TGCGCCAGCAGCTTGGACTTCAGGTCGGGGAATTCACCCCTCCACTTT.